The 17 T cell receptor beta chains given below trace back to one sample, sequenced in a study of control samples from healthy donors and cancer patients. Produced via immunoSEQ multiplex PCR; TCRdb's table is partial and in-frame only. The profile covers 95,000 to 150,000 clones, with roughly 84% appearing a single time and about 8.7% taken by the ten largest. The sequencing sample was made of blood. These receptors came from a man between 35 and 55 years old in good health.

The rearrangement uses TRBV19 and TRBJ2-6, with 10 bases lining up with TRBD1. Germline V CDR1 and CDR2: LNHDA, SQIVND (reference sequence). The length of the CDR3 is 17 residues. The V gene end was trimmed by 4 bases and the J gene end by 1 base; junction bases not matched to a gene: 4. The CDR3 loop reads CASSKGQGQSGANVLTF. The CDR3 coding sequence is TGTGCCAGTAGTAAGGGACAGGGGCAATCTGGGGCCAACGTCCTGACTTTC. Full variable domain (rest looked up from reference TRBV19 and TRBJ2-6): DGGITQSPKYLFRKEGQNVTLSCEQNLNHDAMYWYRQDPGQGLRLIYYSQIVNDFQKGDIAEGYSVSREKKESFPLTVTSAQKNPTAFYLCASSKGQGQSGANVLTFGAGSRLTVL.

The V gene is TRBV7-3, the J gene TRBJ1-1; no definite D call. The CDR3 runs to 13 residues. Germline assignment: CDR1 SGHTA and CDR2 FQGTGA. V lost 8 bases and J lost 1, with 11 bases in between. CDR3 DNA: TGTGCCAGCCGGGAGTTCAAGAACACTGAAGCTTTCTTT. This encodes CASREFKNTEAFF.

The chain is built from TRBV9 and TRBJ1-1; 7 nucleotides align to TRBD1. V was clipped by 0 bases and J by 1 base; unmatched bases: 3. Germline V lookup: CDR1 SGDLS, CDR2 YYNGEE. CDR3 length: 15 amino acids. This CDR3 is CASSVARTGNTEAFF. The CDR3 DNA reads TGTGCCAGCAGCGTAGCAAGGACAGGGAACACTGAAGCTTTCTTT.

The V call is TRBV3-1 (or the pseudogene TRBV3-2), the J call TRBJ2-3, with D possibly being TRBD1 (5 bases). This CDR3 has 15 amino acids. With 1 base removed from V and 5 bases from J, the gap between germline ends came to 13 bases. From germline, CDR1 is LGHDT and CDR2 YNNKEL (reference sequence). The CDR3 reads CASSQVGARGDTQYF. CDR3 bases: TGTGCCAGCAGCCAAGTCGGAGCAAGGGGAGATACGCAGTATTTT.

The V call is TRBV25-1, the J call TRBJ2-5; possibly TRBD1 for D (5 bases). The CDR3 length is 16 residues. The germline CDR1 and CDR2 sequences are MGHDK and SYGVNS. V lost 4 bases and J 2 bases, leaving 17 bases between the germline ends. CDR3 nucleotide sequence: TGTGCCAGCAGTGGCCCCCAACAGGCAAAGCAAGAGACCCAGTACTTC. Amino acid sequence: CASSGPQQAKQETQYF.

This clone was seen only a few times. V usage is TRBV4-3 and J usage is TRBJ2-1; a weak D match, TRBD2 (5 bases). The CDR3 has 16 amino acids. The V gene lost 3 bases and the J gene lost 4 bases, with 16 bases spanning the gap. Per the germline V gene, CDR1 is LGHNA and CDR2 is YSLEER. CDR3 nucleotide sequence: TGCGCCAGCAGCCAGTCCACTAGTTTCTGGTACAATGAGCAGTTCTTC. It encodes CASSQSTSFWYNEQFF.

The chain has TRBV9 and TRBJ2-2; D possibly corresponds to TRBD2 (7 bases). With 0 bases removed from V and 6 bases from J, the gap between germline ends came to 9 bases. Germline V gene data show CDR1 as SGDLS and CDR2 as YYNGEE. The CDR3 length is 14 residues. The CDR3 region is CASSVDGGPGELFF. The CDR3 coding sequence is TGTGCCAGCAGCGTAGACGGGGGGCCCGGGGAGCTGTTTTTT.

The rearrangement uses TRBV25-1 and TRBJ2-5; 9 nucleotides match TRBD1. CDR1 is MGHDK, CDR2 SYGVNS, per germline. The CDR3 runs 18 residues. J gave up 1 base and V 8 bases, and 17 bases lay outside the gene matches. The CDR3 DNA reads as TGTGCCAGCGGAAATTCGGGACAGGGTAATCTGGCCCAAGAGACCCAGTACTTC. The encoded protein is CASGNSGQGNLAQETQYF.

The chain combines TRBV7-9 with TRBJ1-2, with a tentative D call TRBD1 (6 bases). The CDR3 length is 18 residues. Germline V gene lookup returns CDR1 SEHNR and CDR2 FQNEAQ (reference sequence). The ends were cut back, 0 bases at V and 3 bases at J, with 20 bases in the middle. The CDR3 loop reads CASSLARQGRPMDYGYTF. The CDR3 DNA is TGTGCCAGCAGCTTAGCGAGGCAGGGGCGACCGATGGACTATGGCTACACCTTC.

This clone was counted only a few times. The rearrangement uses TRBV10-1 and TRBJ2-7; D not certain. The V end was cut by 4 bases, the J end by 5 bases, with 18 bases between. Germline-derived CDR1 and CDR2 are WNHNN and SYGVQD (reference sequence). The CDR3 totals 15 residues. CDR3 in amino acids: CASSVKLMGAHEQYF. CDR3 nucleotide sequence: TGCGCCAGCAGTGTGAAGCTAATGGGCGCCCACGAGCAGTACTTC.

This clone has just a few counts. The chain carries TRBV6-2 or TRBV6-3 and TRBJ1-5, with 8 nucleotides matching TRBD1. The CDR3 extends over 16 amino acids. Germline V CDR1 and CDR2: MNHEY, SVGEGT. The ends lost 2 bases at V and 0 bases at J; junction bases unmatched: 3. CDR3 in DNA: TGTGCCAGCAGTTACGGACAGGGCTTTAGCAATCAGCCCCAGCATTTT. It translates to CASSYGQGFSNQPQHF.

The chain is built from TRBV3-1 (or the pseudogene TRBV3-2) and TRBJ2-2; tentatively, D is TRBD1 or TRBD2 (5 bases each). The CDR3 extends over 16 amino acids. Germline V CDR1 and CDR2: LGHDT, YNNKEL (reference sequence). Trimming stripped 1 base from V and 4 bases from J, with 13 bases between. CDR3 amino acids: CASSQARTGPTGELFF. The DNA for the CDR3 is TGTGCCAGCAGCCAAGCCCGGACGGGACCCACCGGGGAGCTGTTTTTT.

This rearrangement joins TRBV18 to TRBJ1-6; 7 positions agree with TRBD1. This CDR3 spans 17 amino acids. Germline lookup yields CDR1 KGHSH and CDR2 LQKENI. V shed 6 bases and J 4 bases; nucleotides not matched to a gene: 12. The CDR3 coding sequence is TGTGCCAGCTCGCGCCGAACAGGGGTGGAATATAATTCACCCCTCCACTTT. Translating gives CASSRRTGVEYNSPLHF.

The rearrangement joins TRBV25-1 to TRBJ1-4, with 7 bases identical to TRBD1. V was clipped by 3 bases and J by 8 bases; unmatched bases: 12. CDR3 size: 16 residues. Germline V gene sequence: CDR1 MGHDK, CDR2 SYGVNS. The CDR3 nucleotides read TGTGCCAGCAGTGATCACACACAGGGGATCGGGGAAAAACTGTTTTTT. Its translation: CASSDHTQGIGEKLFF.

The genes are TRBV27 and TRBJ1-2; D is unresolved. Trimming removed 5 bases from V and 6 bases from J, with 22 bases in between. This CDR3 region has 16 residues. Germline V gene sequence: CDR1 MNHEY, CDR2 SMNVEV (reference sequence). CDR3 sequence reads: CASSPMPGQTADGYTF. DNA of the CDR3: TGTGCCAGCAGTCCAATGCCCGGGCAAACCGCTGATGGCTACACCTTC.

The V gene is TRBV27, the J gene TRBJ1-1, with 9 bases that match TRBD1. The CDR3 runs 14 residues. The germline V gene encodes CDR1 MNHEY and CDR2 SMNVEV (reference sequence). With V trimmed by 5 bases and J by 6 bases, 7 bases remained unmatched. CDR3 loop: CASSTGQGSAEAFF. The CDR3 nucleotides are TGTGCCAGCAGTACCGGACAGGGGTCGGCTGAAGCTTTCTTT.

V gene TRBV2 combines with J gene TRBJ1-1; tentative D call: TRBD1 (5 bases). Germline V gene sequence: CDR1 SNHLY, CDR2 FYNNEI. Trimming cost V 6 bases and J 0 bases, with 8 bases left between them. The CDR3 is 13 amino acids. CDR3 DNA: TGTGCCAGCAGAGGGGAAATGAACACTGAAGCTTTCTTT. Its protein is CASRGEMNTEAFF.